These 9 T cell receptor beta chains share one sample of origin, sequenced in a study of control samples from healthy donors and cancer patients. The method was immunoSEQ multiplex PCR; TCRdb's version includes in-frame clones alone and lacks a portion of them. The sample yields about 120,000 clones, 88% seen once. Sequenced input: blood. Source of these receptors: a woman between 65 and 79 years old in good health.

This sequence joins TRBV6-1 and TRBJ2-7; 8 positions match TRBD2. The CDR3 loop spans 16 amino acids. CDR1 is MNHNS, CDR2 SASEGT, per germline. V was clipped by 4 bases and J by 2 bases; unmatched bases: 10. CDR3 sequence reads: CASSGTSRRMTYEQYF. The CDR3 DNA reads as TGTGCCAGCAGTGGGACTAGCCGGAGAATGACCTACGAGCAGTACTTC.

The rearrangement joins TRBV2 to TRBJ1-6; TRBD1 is a possible D gene (6 bases). The CDR3 is made up of 15 amino acids. Germline V CDR1 and CDR2: SNHLY, FYNNEI. V was trimmed by 4 bases and J by 10 bases, leaving 17 bases between them. The CDR3 is CASSGRQAGESPLHF. CDR3 DNA: TGTGCCAGCAGTGGACGACAGGCCGGAGAATCACCCCTCCACTTT.

The chain joins TRBV9 to TRBJ1-2; D remains ambiguous. Germline CDR1 SGDLS, CDR2 YYNGEE. This CDR3 spans 14 amino acids. Trimming cost V 0 bases and J 3 bases, with 9 bases left between them. CDR3 protein: CASSVALGDYGYTF. CDR3 sequence (DNA): TGTGCCAGCAGCGTAGCCCTGGGTGACTATGGCTACACCTTC.

This chain joins TRBV5-4 and TRBJ1-1; tentative D call: TRBD1 (5 bases). Trimming shortened V by 0 bases and J by 7 bases, and 10 bases separated the two germline ends. Germline V gene lookup returns CDR1 SGHNT and CDR2 YYREEE (reference sequence). The CDR3 has 13 residues. CDR3 amino acids: CASSLGGTGEAFF. The CDR3 nucleotides are TGTGCCAGCAGCTTGGGGGGGACGGGTGAAGCTTTCTTT. The full variable domain, with the rest looked up from reference TRBV5-4 and TRBJ1-1, is ETGVTQSPTHLIKTRGQQVTLRCSSQSGHNTVSWYQQALGQGPQFIFQYYREEENGRGNFPPRFSGLQFPNYSSELNVNALELDDSALYLCASSLGGTGEAFFGQGTRLTVV.

The genes are TRBV6-4 and TRBJ1-2; 9 positions match TRBD1. CDR1 is MRHNA, CDR2 SNTAGT, per germline. The CDR3 has 17 amino acids. Trimming removed 2 bases from V and 2 bases from J; junction bases left unmatched: 9. CDR3 DNA sequence: TGTGCCAGCAGTGACCGAGGGACAGGGCTTAGGAACTATGGCTACACCTTC. Protein: CASSDRGTGLRNYGYTF.

The rearrangement uses TRBV5-1 and TRBJ1-2; no clear D. The V end was cut by 1 base, the J end by 7 bases, with 17 bases between. The CDR3 length is 15 residues. Germline V lookup: CDR1 SGHRS, CDR2 YFSETQ. In nucleotides, the CDR3 is TGCGCCAGCAGCTTGCTGGGCGCAGGTCCTATTGGCTACACCTTC. Protein sequence: CASSLLGAGPIGYTF.

The chain employs TRBV7-6 and TRBJ2-2, with D perhaps matching TRBD2 (5 bases). This CDR3 is built from 15 residues. Per the germline V gene, CDR1 is SGHVS and CDR2 is FNYEAQ. The V and J ends lost 1 base and 0 bases respectively, with 6 bases between them. This CDR3 reads CASSLGRPNTGELFF. DNA for the CDR3: TGTGCCAGCAGCTTAGGGAGGCCGAACACCGGGGAGCTGTTTTTT.

This rearrangement joins TRBV6-2 or TRBV6-3 to TRBJ2-3, with 11 positions matching TRBD2. V was clipped by 2 bases and J by 11 bases; unmatched bases: 21. The CDR3 consists of 19 residues. Germline V CDR1 and CDR2: MNHEY, SVGEGT. The CDR3 DNA reads TGTGCCAGCAGTTACCAGGTAGCGGGGGGGAACCCTTCTCTCAGGAAGCAGTATTTT. Translating it yields CASSYQVAGGNPSLRKQYF.

The rearrangement joins TRBV5-1 to TRBJ2-7; 9 nucleotides align to TRBD1. This CDR3 contains 16 residues. Germline V gene data show CDR1 as SGHRS and CDR2 as YFSETQ. V lost 1 base to trimming and J lost 1 base; unmatched junction nucleotides: 6. In nucleotides, the CDR3 is TGCGCCAGCAGCTTGACTGGGACAGGGTTTTCCTACGAGCAGTACTTC. Encoded protein: CASSLTGTGFSYEQYF.